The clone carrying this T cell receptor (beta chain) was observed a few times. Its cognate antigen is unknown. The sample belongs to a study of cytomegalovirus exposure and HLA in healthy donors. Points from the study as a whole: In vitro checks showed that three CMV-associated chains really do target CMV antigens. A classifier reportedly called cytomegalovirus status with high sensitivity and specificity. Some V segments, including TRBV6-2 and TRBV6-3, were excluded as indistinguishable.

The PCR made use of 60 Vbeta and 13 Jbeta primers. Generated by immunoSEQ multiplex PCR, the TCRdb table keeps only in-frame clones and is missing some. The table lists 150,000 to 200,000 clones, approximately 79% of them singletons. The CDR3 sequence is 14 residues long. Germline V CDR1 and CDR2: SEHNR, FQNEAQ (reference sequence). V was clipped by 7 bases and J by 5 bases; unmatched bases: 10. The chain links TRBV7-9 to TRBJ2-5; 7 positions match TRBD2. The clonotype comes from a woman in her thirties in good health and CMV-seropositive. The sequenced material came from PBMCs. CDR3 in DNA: TGTGCCAGCATGCGTCCCGGGACTACCGAGACCCAGTACTTC. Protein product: CASMRPGTTETQYF.